A single sample is the source of the 12 T cell receptor beta chains below, sequenced in a study of cytotoxic CD8 clonotypes in ibrutinib-treated CLL (dated by TCRdb to the early 2020s). This specimen's time point label, per the study, means: 24 months on ibrutinib. The library was made by the immunoSEQ multiplex PCR assay. Entries here come from immuneACCESS through TCRdb and include only in-frame sequences with V and J called. Some clones fail to appear in such tables; in the studies checked, an unresolved V gene covers under half of the shortfall, and the cause of the remainder is unknown. The sample yields about 60,000 clones; 55% to 70% were counted once. About a fifth of the sample goes to the ten largest clones. The material was PBMCs, obtained after 24 months of ibrutinib treatment. Every receptor here comes from a human donor with chronic lymphocytic leukemia.

This clone was seen repeatedly, ten times or more. V and J are TRBV5-4 and TRBJ2-3; 8 bases map to TRBD2. The CDR3 covers 17 residues. Germline assignment: CDR1 SGHNT and CDR2 YYREEE (reference sequence). Trimming removed 4 bases from V and 1 base from J; junction bases left unmatched: 11. CDR3 sequence reads: CASSRRGGFPRTDTQYF. In DNA, the CDR3 is TGTGCCAGCAGCCGACGGGGGGGCTTCCCCCGCACAGATACGCAGTATTTT.

V usage is TRBV10-3 and J usage is TRBJ2-3; D is unresolved. V lost 10 bases and J 1 base, leaving 6 bases between the germline ends. The CDR3 extends over 11 amino acids. The germline CDR1 and CDR2 sequences are ENHRY and SYGVKD. The CDR3 DNA reads TGTGCCACCTCGGGCACAGATACGCAGTATTTT. Amino acid sequence: CATSGTDTQYF.

The CDR3 nucleotides are TGTGCCAGCAGCCTCGGGACAGGGGGCGTAACGGCTTTCTTT. Translation: CASSLGTGGVTAFF. The chain couples TRBV7-9 to TRBJ1-1, with TRBD1 matching over 12 bases. The V gene's germline CDR1 is SEHNR and CDR2 FQNEAQ (reference sequence). The CDR3 is 14 amino acids. J was trimmed by 11 bases and V by 5 bases; bases with no gene match: 9.

This clone has only one observation. The chain has TRBV28 and TRBJ2-3, with no clear D. This CDR3 comprises 14 residues. Per the germline V gene, CDR1 is MDHEN and CDR2 is SYDVKM. V lost 1 base and J lost 4, with 9 bases in between. Here the CDR3 reads CASSLSGLSDTQYF. The CDR3 nucleotides are TGTGCCAGCAGTTTATCCGGATTATCAGATACGCAGTATTTT.

This chain connects TRBV6-5 to TRBJ2-2; 8 bases line up with TRBD2. This CDR3 spans 15 amino acids. V was pared by 11 bases and J by 3 bases, with 11 bases of the junction left unmatched. Germline CDR1 MNHEY, CDR2 SVGAGI. CDR3 bases: TGTGCCGCGCGTTCGGGAGGGGCCCACACCGGGGAGCTGTTTTTT. Amino acids: CAARSGGAHTGELFF.

The chain combines TRBV5-1 with TRBJ2-1; TRBD2 agrees at 8 bases. The germline V gene has CDR1 SGHRS and CDR2 YFSETQ. V shed 0 bases and J 1 base; nucleotides not matched to a gene: 6. This CDR3 spans 17 amino acids. CDR3 in amino acids: CASSLAVAGTSYNEQFF. The CDR3 DNA sequence: TGCGCCAGCAGCTTGGCGGTAGCGGGAACATCCTACAATGAGCAGTTCTTC.

The V and J genes are TRBV18 and TRBJ2-1; weak D call: TRBD2 (5 bases). CDR1 and CDR2 from the germline V gene are KGHSH and LQKENI. V lost 2 bases and J lost 7, with 15 bases in between. The CDR3 totals 15 residues. CDR3 protein: CASSPLLAMVNEQFF. Written as DNA, the CDR3 is TGTGCCAGCTCACCATTGCTAGCAATGGTAAATGAGCAGTTCTTC.

V and J are TRBV25-1 and TRBJ1-2; no reliable D call. This CDR3 contains 13 residues. V lost 6 bases, J lost 0 bases, and 8 bases lay in between. From germline, CDR1 is MGHDK and CDR2 SYGVNS. The CDR3 DNA reads as TGTGCCAGCAGCTTTGGGACTAACTATGGCTACACCTTC. As protein: CASSFGTNYGYTF.

This chain uses TRBV6-1 with TRBJ2-2; TRBD2 matches 10 bases. CDR1 is MNHNS and CDR2 is SASEGT in the germline V gene. The trim removed 4 bases at V and 4 bases at J, leaving 6 bases unmatched. The CDR3 is 16 residues long. CDR3 DNA sequence: TGTGCCAGCAGTGGAAGCGGGAGGGCCCTCACCGGGGAGCTGTTTTTT. This codes for CASSGSGRALTGELFF.

This clone was detected a few times. The rearrangement uses TRBV4-1 and TRBJ2-3, with 9 bases lining up with TRBD2. The CDR3 has 15 residues. The J segment lost 2 bases and the V segment lost 5 bases, leaving 5 bases of the junction unmatched. Germline V gene sequence: CDR1 MGHRA, CDR2 YSYEKL. CDR3 bases: TGCGCCAGCAGCGAGGGACTAGCCTTCACAGATACGCAGTATTTT. Amino acid sequence: CASSEGLAFTDTQYF.

The gene calls are TRBV2 and TRBJ2-2, with a tentative D call TRBD2 (6 bases). Deletions cut 3 bases from V and 3 bases from J, with 14 bases between. This CDR3 comprises 16 residues. Germline assignment: CDR1 SNHLY and CDR2 FYNNEI. The CDR3 reads CASSEGGFKYTGELFF. As DNA, the CDR3 is TGTGCCAGCAGTGAGGGAGGCTTTAAGTACACCGGGGAGCTGTTTTTT.

This rearrangement joins TRBV7-2 to TRBJ2-5; no reliable D call. Germline V CDR1 and CDR2: SGHTA, FQGNSA. The CDR3 covers 12 residues. V lost 2 bases and J lost 5, with 6 bases in between. The DNA of the CDR3 is TGTGCCAGCAGCTTATTTGTGGAGACCCAGTACTTC. Its translation is CASSLFVETQYF.